One and the same sample provided the 10 T cell receptor beta chains below, sequenced in a study of HIV-infected patients and healthy controls. Roughly three months, about 14 weeks, into antiretroviral therapy, follow-up blood was collected. All unsorted peripheral T cells were captured because whole blood was used without fractionation. Alpha and beta constant-region primers primed reverse transcription of around 540 ng RNA. Using multiplexing indices, alpha and beta chain libraries were generated apart by chain-specific third strand synthesis. MiXCR, run by TCRdb on the 5' RACE reads, gives a single entry per CDR3 protein. Of thousands of distinct CDR3 sequences listed, 8.5% to 9% are singletons. The source material was blood, sampled during antiretroviral therapy. These receptors came from an adult with HIV infection.

This clonotype is labeled medium-sized. The chain combines TRBV20-1 with TRBJ1-4, with D hard to call. This CDR3 has 13 residues. V gave up 3 bases and J gave up 6 bases, with 11 bases separating them. CDR1 and CDR2 (germline): DFQATT, SNEGSKA (reference sequence). The CDR3 reads CSARHRTDEKLFF. Written as DNA, the CDR3 is TGCAGTGCTAGGCACCGGACGGATGAAAAACTGTTTTTT.

This clonotype appeared many times. The chain joins TRBV30 to TRBJ2-1; D may be TRBD2 (6 bases). The CDR3 spans 16 residues. The germline V gene encodes CDR1 GTSNPN and CDR2 SVGIG (reference sequence). V was clipped by 3 bases and J by 0 bases, with 15 bases between them. The CDR3 DNA follows: TGTGCCTGGAGGGTTAGCGGAGGCGGCTCCTACAATGAGCAGTTCTTC. This codes for CAWRVSGGGSYNEQFF.

This clonotype was picked up many times. The genes are TRBV19 and TRBJ2-7; TRBD1 matches 8 bases. This CDR3 comprises 16 residues. The V gene end was trimmed by 1 base and the J gene end by 5 bases; junction bases not matched to a gene: 10. Germline assignment: CDR1 LNHDA and CDR2 SQIVND (reference sequence). The CDR3 coding sequence is TGTGCCAGTAGTATAGGATTCGTGCCGGGACAGGACGAGCAGTACTTC. It codes for CASSIGFVPGQDEQYF.

This clonotype was picked up many times. This chain links TRBV29-1 with TRBJ1-2; weak D call: TRBD1 (5 bases). CDR1 is SQVTM and CDR2 is ANQGSEA in the germline V gene. Trimming removed 0 bases at V and 4 bases at J, with 6 bases between. The CDR3 covers 12 residues. The CDR3 bases are TGCAGCGTTGAAGATCAGGGCTATGGCTACACCTTC. Its translation: CSVEDQGYGYTF.

This clonotype was picked up many times. The chain links TRBV19 to TRBJ2-3; D gene unclear. V dropped 2 bases and J dropped 0 bases, with 9 bases sitting between them. Per the germline V gene, CDR1 is LNHDA and CDR2 is SQIVND (reference sequence). The CDR3 consists of 15 residues. The DNA for the CDR3 is TGTGCCAGTAGTATACACAACGCTAGCACAGATACGCAGTATTTT. It yields the protein CASSIHNASTDTQYF.

The table lists this clonotype with many counts. This chain links TRBV14 with TRBJ2-1; the D gene is possibly TRBD1 (7 bases). This CDR3 comprises 16 residues. V lost 9 bases to trimming and J lost 10 bases, with 28 bases between them. Germline CDR1 is SGHDN and CDR2 is FVKESK. The chain's CDR3 is CASSYSRGDPTGEQFF. CDR3 in DNA: TGTGCCAGTTCCTACAGCAGGGGGGACCCCACAGGGGAGCAGTTCTTC.

Many counts were recorded for this clonotype. The genes are TRBV10-3 and TRBJ1-2; D gene ambiguous. V was clipped by 6 bases and J by 1 base, with 18 bases between them. The CDR3 length is 16 residues. Germline CDR1 ENHRY, CDR2 SYGVKD. The CDR3 region has the DNA TGTGCCATCAGCCGCCACGGACGGAATAATAACTATGGCTACACCTTC. Its translation is CAISRHGRNNNYGYTF.

In this sample, this clonotype turned up a few times. This rearrangement joins TRBV30 to TRBJ2-1, with 7 bases that match TRBD2. J was trimmed by 10 bases and V by 2 bases; bases with no gene match: 8. CDR3 length: 13 amino acids. Germline V gene data show CDR1 as GTSNPN and CDR2 as SVGIG (reference sequence). The CDR3 region has the DNA TGTGCCTGGAGTTCAAGGGAGGGAGGGGAGCAGTTCTTC. Translation: CAWSSREGGEQFF.

Ten or more counts support this clonotype. The chain is built from TRBV7-2 and TRBJ2-2, with 7 bases aligning to TRBD1. The trim removed 4 bases at V and 7 bases at J, leaving 9 bases unmatched. The CDR3 extends over 15 amino acids. Per germline, CDR1 SGHTA and CDR2 FQGNSA. The CDR3 loop is CASSYRGQSFGELFF. CDR3 bases: TGTGCCAGCAGCTACAGGGGCCAAAGTTTCGGGGAGCTGTTTTTT.

By share of the sample, this clonotype is medium-sized. CDR3 DNA sequence: TGCAGTGCTACCCGGGACGGCAATCAGCCCCAGCATTTT. Its protein product is CSATRDGNQPQHF. The chain joins TRBV20-1 to TRBJ1-5, with a tentative D call TRBD1 (5 bases). The germline gives CDR1 DFQATT, CDR2 SNEGSKA (reference sequence). Trimming removed 4 bases at V and 2 bases at J, with 9 bases between. This CDR3 has 13 amino acids.